These T cell receptor beta chains were read from a single sample in a study of T cells in Graves' hyperthyroidism and ophthalmopathy. One entry per CDR3 protein results from TCRdb running MiXCR on the multiplex PCR reads. Of some 690,000 distinct CDR3 sequences listed, approximately 15% are singletons. The sequenced sample was blood. These receptors came from a man aged 50 to 59 with Graves' hyperthyroidism. The CDR3 runs from the conserved cysteine through the conserved F or W. D genes are given only for firm matches. Where a row states a size, it is once, few, many or the class of an expanded clone; other rows omit it.

j_call: TRBJ2-7
d_call: TRBD1
v_call: TRBV24-1
clone_size: many
cdr3_nt: TGTGCCACCAGTGACCGGGCCGGGACAGGGGTTGATGAGCAGTACTTC
cdr3_aa: CATSDRAGTGVDEQYF

j_call: TRBJ2-6
d_call: .
v_call: TRBV28
clone_size: .
cdr3_nt: TGTGCCAGCAGTGAGACTTTGTTCTCTGGGGCCAACGTCCTGACTTTC
cdr3_aa: CASSETLFSGANVLTF

j_call: TRBJ2-3
d_call: .
v_call: TRBV2
clone_size: many
cdr3_nt: TGTGCCAGCAGAGCCAGGGCAGGGTTTACGCAGTATTTT
cdr3_aa: CASRARAGFTQYF

j_call: TRBJ2-2
d_call: TRBD1
v_call: TRBV2
clone_size: many
cdr3_nt: TGTGCCAGCAGAGCCGGGACAGCCCCCGGGGAGCTGTTTTTT
cdr3_aa: CASRAGTAPGELFF

j_call: TRBJ1-1
d_call: TRBD1
v_call: TRBV7-8
clone_size: many
cdr3_nt: TGTGCCAGCAGCTTAGTAGGGACAGGGGGCACTGAAGCTTTCTTT
cdr3_aa: CASSLVGTGGTEAFF

j_call: TRBJ1-4
d_call: TRBD1
v_call: TRBV24-1
clone_size: many
cdr3_nt: TGTGCCACCAGTGACCCGGGACAGGGTGATGAAAAACTGTTTTTT
cdr3_aa: CATSDPGQGDEKLFF

j_call: TRBJ2-7
d_call: .
v_call: TRBV6-5
clone_size: .
cdr3_nt: TGTGCCAGCAGTTACAAACTACGACAGGAGGCCTACGAGCAGTACTTC
cdr3_aa: CASSYKLRQEAYEQYF

j_call: TRBJ2-3
d_call: TRBD2
v_call: TRBV9
clone_size: .
cdr3_nt: TGTGCCAGCAGCGTCTCCCCTAGCGGCCGCACAGATACGCAGTATTTT
cdr3_aa: CASSVSPSGRTDTQYF

j_call: TRBJ2-4
d_call: TRBD1
v_call: TRBV2
clone_size: many
cdr3_nt: TGTGCCAGCAGTCCCCGGACAGGGAAGACCAAAAACATTCAGTACTTC
cdr3_aa: CASSPRTGKTKNIQYF

j_call: TRBJ2-5
d_call: TRBD1
v_call: TRBV5-1
clone_size: many
cdr3_nt: TGCGCCAGCAGTCACGACAGGGCCGAGACCCAGTACTTC
cdr3_aa: CASSHDRAETQYF

j_call: TRBJ1-4
d_call: .
v_call: TRBV28
clone_size: .
cdr3_nt: TGTGCCAGCAGTGGGAGGGGCAATGAAAAACTGTTTTTT
cdr3_aa: CASSGRGNEKLFF

j_call: TRBJ2-3
d_call: .
v_call: TRBV7-9
clone_size: .
cdr3_nt: TGTGCCAGCAGCCGGTCCGGGACTCCCATGAGTACGCAGTATTTT
cdr3_aa: CASSRSGTPMSTQYF

j_call: TRBJ2-2
d_call: TRBD1
v_call: TRBV4-2
clone_size: .
cdr3_nt: TGTGCCAGCAGCCAAGAGTCAGGGGGAATAGGCGGGGAGCTGTTTTTT
cdr3_aa: CASSQESGGIGGELFF

j_call: TRBJ2-7
d_call: .
v_call: TRBV20-1
clone_size: .
cdr3_nt: TGCAGTGCTCAAGGTCAGGAGTTCTCCTACGAGCAGTACTTC
cdr3_aa: CSAQGQEFSYEQYF

j_call: TRBJ2-3
d_call: .
v_call: TRBV7-2
clone_size: .
cdr3_nt: TGTGCCAGCAGCAGACTGAGCGGTTCTAGCACAGATACGCAGTATTTT
cdr3_aa: CASSRLSGSSTDTQYF

j_call: TRBJ2-1
d_call: TRBD2
v_call: TRBV7-9
clone_size: many
cdr3_nt: TGTGCCAGCATCCAAATAAAACTAGCGGGATTTGAGCAGTTCTTC
cdr3_aa: CASIQIKLAGFEQFF

j_call: TRBJ2-7
d_call: TRBD2
v_call: TRBV6-2/TRBV6-3
clone_size: .
cdr3_nt: TGTGCCAGCAGTTACCCCTTTAACCCGGGACTAGCGGGAGACAAACCCTACTACAATGAGCAGTACTTC
cdr3_aa: CASSYPFNPGLAGDKPYYNEQYF

j_call: TRBJ1-2
d_call: .
v_call: TRBV28
clone_size: .
cdr3_nt: TGTGCCAGCAGTCTCTACGGTGGGGACTATGGCTACACCTTC
cdr3_aa: CASSLYGGDYGYTF

j_call: TRBJ2-5
d_call: .
v_call: TRBV27
clone_size: many
cdr3_nt: TGTGCCAGCAGTTTTTTTAGGGGGGTGGAGACCCAGTACTTC
cdr3_aa: CASSFFRGVETQYF